This T cell receptor beta chain was sequenced in a study of T cell changes during pregnancy in multiple sclerosis. The repertoire was sequenced with immunoSEQ multiplex PCR; TCRdb's copy has only in-frame clones and lacks some. The sample records under 35,000 clones, roughly 90% being singletons. V shed 2 bases and J shed 1 base, with 20 bases lying between them. This CDR3 is 18 amino acids long. Germline values: CDR1 SGHAT, CDR2 FQNNGV. Sequenced here: CD4+ T cells from peripheral blood mononuclear cells, sampled in the third trimester of pregnancy. This TCR came from a female donor in good health, enrolled as a control in a pregnancy study. The genes are TRBV11-2 and TRBJ2-5; possible D gene TRBD1, 6 bases. The CDR3 region has the DNA TGTGCCAGCAGCTTACAGGGGCGCGGGCGAGGGCCCCAAGAGACCCAGTACTTC. This codes for CASSLQGRGRGPQETQYF. Full variable domain (outside the CDR3, taken from reference TRBV11-2 and TRBJ2-5): EAGVAQSPRYKIIEKRQSVAFWCNPISGHATLYWYQQILGQGPKLLIQFQNNGVVDDSQLPKDRFSAERLKGVDSTLKIQPAKLEDSAVYLCASSLQGRGRGPQETQYFGPGTRLLVL.